This T cell receptor (beta chain) was sequenced in a study of cytomegalovirus exposure and HLA in healthy donors. Study in general: Prior work identified 95 million to 120 million unique TCR beta sequences in some 200 million T cells.

Study-level findings and limits: The authors enumerated over 150 TCR beta chains as linked to cytomegalovirus.

Healthy bone marrow donors made up the donor group. Use of 60 Vbeta and 13 Jbeta primers characterized the PCR. Here immunoSEQ multiplex PCR was the method, and the copy in TCRdb shows in-frame clones only, minus some. The sample has roughly 100,000 clones, around three quarters seen once. The CDR3 totals 15 residues. The germline V gene encodes CDR1 MDHEN and CDR2 SYDVKM. The V end lost 1 base, the J end lost 1 base, and 7 bases lay between the germline ends. In the case of this clone: Its antigen remains unknown.

Specimen: PBMCs. The J gene is TRBJ2-2, the V gene TRBV28; D is perhaps TRBD2 (5 bases). This receptor was identified in a boy aged 5-17 years in good health and CMV-seronegative. This chain's CDR3 is CASSLSRENTGELFF. In nucleotides, the CDR3 is TGTGCCAGCAGTTTATCACGGGAGAACACCGGGGAGCTGTTTTTT.